The 9 T cell receptor beta chains given below trace back to one sample, sequenced in a study of cytomegalovirus exposure and HLA in healthy donors. The data were produced by immunoSEQ multiplex PCR, yet TCRdb's version contains in-frame clones alone and is incomplete. This sample carries about 130,000 clones, about 91% of them seen once, and the ten largest clones take more than 1%. The material sequenced was PBMCs. These TCRs come from a woman younger than 30 in good health and CMV-seronegative.

The chain couples TRBV7-3 to TRBJ2-1, with TRBD2 identical over 8 bases. The CDR3 spans 14 residues. Looked up from germline, CDR1 is SGHTA and CDR2 is FQGTGA. V gave up 1 base and J gave up 9 bases; unmatched junction bases: 5. CDR3 bases: TGTGCCAGCAGCTTAATCGGGGGGGCCGGTGAGCAGTTCTTC. Translation: CASSLIGGAGEQFF.

V is TRBV11-3 and J is TRBJ2-5; 8 bases agree with TRBD2. The CDR3 contains 14 residues. Unmatched junction bases numbered 6, after V lost 4 bases and J lost 5 bases. CDR1 is SGHNT and CDR2 is YENEEA in the germline V gene. The DNA for the CDR3 is TGTGCCAGCAGCTCCGGGACGGGAGGGGAGACCCAGTACTTC. Translation: CASSSGTGGETQYF.

CDR3 sequence reads: CATGQGAEKLFF. CDR3 nucleotides: TGTGCCACCGGACAGGGAGCTGAAAAACTGTTTTTT. The rearrangement uses TRBV6-5 and TRBJ1-4; 8 bases match TRBD1. Germline CDR1 MNHEY, CDR2 SVGAGI. The CDR3 loop spans 12 amino acids. The V gene end was trimmed by 10 bases and the J gene end by 7 bases; junction bases not matched to a gene: 5.

The chain links TRBV6-1 to TRBJ1-5; D not resolved. V lost 3 bases to trimming and J lost 0 bases, with 18 bases between them. In germline, CDR1 is MNHNS, CDR2 SASEGT. CDR3 length: 18 residues. The CDR3 protein is CASSERPGVSYSNQPQHF. The CDR3 nucleotides read TGTGCCAGCAGTGAGCGCCCCGGGGTGAGCTATAGCAATCAGCCCCAGCATTTT.

This chain links TRBV19 with TRBJ2-3, with TRBD1 matching over 8 bases. This CDR3 contains 15 residues. Germline V gives CDR1 LNHDA, CDR2 SQIVND (reference sequence). The V and J ends lost 8 bases and 6 bases, in that order; junction bases with no gene match: 13. The CDR3 nucleotides are TGTGCCAGTTCGGATGACAGGGGATTTAGCGATACGCAGTATTTT. This codes for CASSDDRGFSDTQYF.

This chain links TRBV2 with TRBJ2-5, with D possibly matching TRBD2 (6 bases). CDR3 length: 16 residues. Germline CDR1 and CDR2: SNHLY and FYNNEI. Deletions cut 7 bases from V and 5 bases from J, with 23 bases between. CDR3 sequence: CASNLGLGRGGETQYF. The CDR3, as DNA: TGTGCCAGCAATTTGGGGCTAGGGCGGGGTGGCGAGACCCAGTACTTC.

V and J are TRBV7-9 and TRBJ2-2; unclear D gene. The germline V and J ends were trimmed by 1 base and 6 bases, with 6 bases remaining between them. CDR3 size: 13 residues. Germline-derived CDR1 and CDR2 are SEHNR and FQNEAQ (reference sequence). For the CDR3, the DNA is TGTGCCAGCAGCTTAGAAATATCCGGGGAGCTGTTTTTT. Protein product: CASSLEISGELFF. The whole variable domain, remainder taken from reference TRBV7-9 and TRBJ2-2, is DTGVSQNPRHKITKRGQNVTFRCDPISEHNRLYWYRQTLGQGPEFLTYFQNEAQLEKSRLLSDRFSAERPKGSFSTLEIQRTEQGDSAMYLCASSLEISGELFFGEGSRLTVL.

This clone was detected only a few times. At one boundary the junction diverges from the germline segment, which might be a read error. The CDR3 DNA sequence: TGCAGTGCTACAGGGAGGCTCTTC. Its translation is CSATGRLF. J is TRBJ1-2 and V is TRBV20-1; D perhaps matches TRBD1 (5 bases). CDR1 is DFQATT and CDR2 is SNEGSKA in the germline V gene (reference sequence). This CDR3 spans 8 amino acids.

This clone was counted a few times. The chain joins TRBV4-1 to TRBJ1-2, with 7 bases that match TRBD1. J lost 6 bases, V lost 3 bases, and 7 bases had no gene match. The CDR3 totals 14 residues. The germline gives CDR1 MGHRA, CDR2 YSYEKL. The CDR3 region is CASSHPGQANGYTF. The CDR3 DNA follows: TGCGCCAGCAGCCATCCCGGACAGGCGAATGGCTACACCTTC.